A selection of T cell receptor beta chains follows, all from one sample in a study of T cell changes during pregnancy in multiple sclerosis. Data came from immunoSEQ multiplex PCR; TCRdb stores just in-frame clones and leaves some out. The profile covers 120,000 or so clones, with approximately 93% appearing a single time and under 7% taken by the ten largest. The sample was peripheral blood, taken before pregnancy. Receptors originate from a female donor with multiple sclerosis, enrolled in a pregnancy study. Both conserved end residues are part of each CDR3. Fields, in order: CDR3 DNA, CDR3 protein, D gene, V gene, J gene, clone size. The D gene is left open where the match is weak. Where a row states a size, it is once, few, many or the class of an expanded clone; other rows omit it.

CDR3 DNA: TGTGCCAGCAGCCGCCCCCTAGGGACTCAGTTGTATAATGAGCAGTTCTTC
CDR3 protein: CASSRPLGTQLYNEQFF
D gene: .
V gene: TRBV14
J gene: TRBJ2-1
clone size: .

CDR3 DNA: TGCGCCAGCAGCTGGGGACAGACGAACACTGAAGCTTTCTTT
CDR3 protein: CASSWGQTNTEAFF
D gene: TRBD1
V gene: TRBV5-1
J gene: TRBJ1-1
clone size: few

CDR3 DNA: TGTGCCACTACTAGCGGGAGGGGCACAGATACGCAGTATTTT
CDR3 protein: CATTSGRGTDTQYF
D gene: TRBD2
V gene: TRBV10-3
J gene: TRBJ2-3
clone size: .

CDR3 DNA: TGTGCCAGCTCACCATATTCCGCAGGCCCGGAAACCGGGGAGCTGTTTTTT
CDR3 protein: CASSPYSAGPETGELFF
D gene: .
V gene: TRBV18
J gene: TRBJ2-2
clone size: .

CDR3 DNA: TGCAGCGTTTTAGACACGCAGACCTACGAGCAGTACTTC
CDR3 protein: CSVLDTQTYEQYF
D gene: .
V gene: TRBV29-1
J gene: TRBJ2-7
clone size: .

CDR3 DNA: TGTGCCAGCTCACCCCGGACAGGGGATCAAAACATTCAGTACTTC
CDR3 protein: CASSPRTGDQNIQYF
D gene: TRBD1
V gene: TRBV18
J gene: TRBJ2-4
clone size: .

CDR3 DNA: TGTGCCAGTAGTCCCAAGACCGGGACAGGGGACTTCGGCTACACCTTC
CDR3 protein: CASSPKTGTGDFGYTF
D gene: TRBD1
V gene: TRBV19
J gene: TRBJ1-2
clone size: .

CDR3 DNA: TGTGCCAGCAGCTCCCCGGGGTTGGTGGGATCCGGGGAGCTGTTTTTT
CDR3 protein: CASSSPGLVGSGELFF
D gene: .
V gene: TRBV7-9
J gene: TRBJ2-2
clone size: .

CDR3 DNA: TGTGCCAGTAGTGTAACTCAGGGGGCGCGGGTCTACGAGCAGTACTTC
CDR3 protein: CASSVTQGARVYEQYF
D gene: TRBD1
V gene: TRBV19
J gene: TRBJ2-7
clone size: .

CDR3 DNA: TGTGCCAGCAGCGAGGGAGTTGGGGGCAATCAGCCCCAGCATTTT
CDR3 protein: CASSEGVGGNQPQHF
D gene: .
V gene: TRBV9
J gene: TRBJ1-5
clone size: .

CDR3 DNA: TGTGCCAGCAGCGTAGGGGGCCCCGAGACCCAGTACTTC
CDR3 protein: CASSVGGPETQYF
D gene: .
V gene: TRBV9
J gene: TRBJ2-5
clone size: .

CDR3 DNA: TGTGCCAGCAGCTTGGCCTTAGGACAGGGGTCAGATACGCAGTATTTT
CDR3 protein: CASSLALGQGSDTQYF
D gene: TRBD1
V gene: TRBV11-2
J gene: TRBJ2-3
clone size: .

CDR3 DNA: TGTGCCAGCAGTATGGACAGGGGAGGCGGCTACACCTTC
CDR3 protein: CASSMDRGGGYTF
D gene: TRBD1
V gene: TRBV27
J gene: TRBJ1-2
clone size: .

CDR3 DNA: TGTGCCGGGAAAGGAGGTTCCTACAATGAGCAGTTCTTC
CDR3 protein: CAGKGGSYNEQFF
D gene: .
V gene: TRBV7-9
J gene: TRBJ2-1
clone size: .

CDR3 DNA: TGTGCCAGCAGCCCCGGGGCTAGCGGGGGCCTCACCGGGGAGCTGTTTTTT
CDR3 protein: CASSPGASGGLTGELFF
D gene: TRBD2
V gene: TRBV7-2
J gene: TRBJ2-2
clone size: .

CDR3 DNA: TGTGCCAGCAGCATAGACCGGGAAAGAGAAAAACTGTTTTTT
CDR3 protein: CASSIDREREKLFF
D gene: .
V gene: TRBV5-4
J gene: TRBJ1-4
clone size: .

CDR3 DNA: TGTGCCAGCAGGTCAAGCGGGCCCGGGGGTGAGCAGTTCTTC
CDR3 protein: CASRSSGPGGEQFF
D gene: .
V gene: TRBV9
J gene: TRBJ2-1
clone size: .

CDR3 DNA: TGTGCCAGTAGTATTGACATGAATCAGCCCCAGCATTTT
CDR3 protein: CASSIDMNQPQHF
D gene: .
V gene: TRBV19
J gene: TRBJ1-5
clone size: .

CDR3 DNA: TGTGCCACCAGCAGGGGGACAGGGGGTAACAATCAGCCCCAGCATTTT
CDR3 protein: CATSRGTGGNNQPQHF
D gene: TRBD1
V gene: TRBV15
J gene: TRBJ1-5
clone size: .

CDR3 DNA: TGCAGCGTTGTGGGGGGGGGCCAAGAGACCCAGTACTTC
CDR3 protein: CSVVGGGQETQYF
D gene: TRBD2
V gene: TRBV29-1
J gene: TRBJ2-5
clone size: .

CDR3 DNA: TGTGCCAGCAGCCCTCGTGGGGGGAGGGCGAACGAGCAGTACTTC
CDR3 protein: CASSPRGGRANEQYF
D gene: TRBD2
V gene: TRBV7-8
J gene: TRBJ2-7
clone size: .

CDR3 DNA: TGTGCCAGCAGTTACCCGGGACGGGGGGTTGGTGAGCAGTTCTTC
CDR3 protein: CASSYPGRGVGEQFF
D gene: TRBD2
V gene: TRBV6-5
J gene: TRBJ2-1
clone size: .

CDR3 DNA: TGTGCCAGCAGTCCCCTGGGGGCGGGAGGTGCGTACAATGAGCAGTTCTTC
CDR3 protein: CASSPLGAGGAYNEQFF
D gene: TRBD2
V gene: TRBV28
J gene: TRBJ2-1
clone size: .

CDR3 DNA: TGCGCCAGCAGCCAAGATTGGGCCCTGACTAGTAGGGAGCAGTTCTTC
CDR3 protein: CASSQDWALTSREQFF
D gene: .
V gene: TRBV4-1
J gene: TRBJ2-1
clone size: once

CDR3 DNA: TGTGCCAGCTCACCGGGACTAGCGGGCTCTGGGGCCAACGTCCTGACTTTC
CDR3 protein: CASSPGLAGSGANVLTF
D gene: TRBD2
V gene: TRBV18
J gene: TRBJ2-6
clone size: .

CDR3 DNA: TGTGCCAGCAGGGCGGCAGGGGAGGGCACTGAAGCTTTCTTT
CDR3 protein: CASRAAGEGTEAFF
D gene: .
V gene: TRBV28
J gene: TRBJ1-1
clone size: .

CDR3 DNA: TGTGCCAGTAGTATAGGGGGACAGGGACGTAATCAGCCCCAGCATTTT
CDR3 protein: CASSIGGQGRNQPQHF
D gene: TRBD1
V gene: TRBV19
J gene: TRBJ1-5
clone size: .

CDR3 DNA: TGTGCCAGCAGCTTATCAGGGTGGGGATCTGAAGCTTTCTTT
CDR3 protein: CASSLSGWGSEAFF
D gene: .
V gene: TRBV7-6
J gene: TRBJ1-1
clone size: .

CDR3 DNA: TGTGCCAGTAGTATCGGGGGAACCTACGAGCAGTACTTC
CDR3 protein: CASSIGGTYEQYF
D gene: .
V gene: TRBV19
J gene: TRBJ2-7
clone size: .

CDR3 DNA: TGTGCCAGCAGCTTCGTGGACACCCTCCGGTCACCCCTCCACTTT
CDR3 protein: CASSFVDTLRSPLHF
D gene: .
V gene: TRBV7-9
J gene: TRBJ1-6
clone size: .

CDR3 DNA: TGTGCCAGCAGCTTGGCACAGGGTGGTGGCTACACCTTC
CDR3 protein: CASSLAQGGGYTF
D gene: .
V gene: TRBV5-6
J gene: TRBJ1-2
clone size: .

CDR3 DNA: TGCGCCAGCAGTGAGACAGGGCGGAACACTGAAGCTTTCTTT
CDR3 protein: CASSETGRNTEAFF
D gene: .
V gene: TRBV10-2
J gene: TRBJ1-1
clone size: once

CDR3 DNA: TGTGCCAGCAGCTCGGGACTAGCGGGGACCACCGGGGAGCTGTTTTTT
CDR3 protein: CASSSGLAGTTGELFF
D gene: TRBD2
V gene: TRBV7-2
J gene: TRBJ2-2
clone size: .

CDR3 DNA: TGTGCCATCAGTGGGGGCGAGACCCAGTACTTC
CDR3 protein: CAISGGETQYF
D gene: .
V gene: TRBV10-3
J gene: TRBJ2-5
clone size: once

CDR3 DNA: TGTGCCAGCAGTTTCGCCTACGAGCAGTACTTC
CDR3 protein: CASSFAYEQYF
D gene: .
V gene: TRBV28
J gene: TRBJ2-7
clone size: .